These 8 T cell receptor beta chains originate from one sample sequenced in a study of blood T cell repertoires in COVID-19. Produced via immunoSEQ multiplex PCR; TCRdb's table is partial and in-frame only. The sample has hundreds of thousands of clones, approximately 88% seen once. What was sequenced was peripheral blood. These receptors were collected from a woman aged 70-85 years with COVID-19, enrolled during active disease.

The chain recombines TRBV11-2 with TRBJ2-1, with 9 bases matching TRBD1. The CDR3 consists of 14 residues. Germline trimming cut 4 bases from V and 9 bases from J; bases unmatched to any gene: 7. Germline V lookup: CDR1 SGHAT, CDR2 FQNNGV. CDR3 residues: CASSSTDRGTEQFF. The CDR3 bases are TGTGCCAGCAGCTCAACGGACAGGGGAACTGAGCAGTTCTTC.

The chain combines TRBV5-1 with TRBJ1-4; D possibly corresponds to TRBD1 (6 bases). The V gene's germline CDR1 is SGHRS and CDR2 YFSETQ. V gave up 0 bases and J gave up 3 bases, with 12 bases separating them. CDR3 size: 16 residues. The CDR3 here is CASSLGTAASNEKLFF. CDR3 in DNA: TGCGCCAGCAGCTTGGGGACAGCCGCCTCTAATGAAAAACTGTTTTTT. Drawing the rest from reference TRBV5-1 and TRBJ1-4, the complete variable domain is KAGVTQTPRYLIKTRGQQVTLSCSPISGHRSVSWYQQTPGQGLQFLFEYFSETQRNKGNFPGRFSGRQFSNSRSEMNVSTLELGDSALYLCASSLGTAASNEKLFFGSGTQLSVL.

The CDR3 DNA follows: TGTGCCAGAACCCGCGGTTCGAACACCGGGGAGCTGTTTTTT. Translation gives CARTRGSNTGELFF. The genes are TRBV7-9 and TRBJ2-2; no firm D call. Germline CDR1 and CDR2: SEHNR and FQNEAQ (reference sequence). V lost 9 bases to trimming and J lost 0 bases, with 11 bases between them. This CDR3 contains 14 residues.

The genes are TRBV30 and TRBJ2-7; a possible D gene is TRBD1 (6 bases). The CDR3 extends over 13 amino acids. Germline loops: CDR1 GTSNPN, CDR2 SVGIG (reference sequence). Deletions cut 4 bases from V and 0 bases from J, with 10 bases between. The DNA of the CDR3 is TGTGCCTGGAACCGGGACATCTCCTACGAGCAGTACTTC. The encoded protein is CAWNRDISYEQYF.

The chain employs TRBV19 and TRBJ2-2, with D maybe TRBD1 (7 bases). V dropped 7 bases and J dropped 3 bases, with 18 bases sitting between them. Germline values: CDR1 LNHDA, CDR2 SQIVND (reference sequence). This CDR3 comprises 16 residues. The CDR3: CASIAGQGGDTGELFF. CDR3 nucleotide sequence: TGTGCCAGTATTGCGGGGCAGGGGGGAGACACCGGGGAGCTGTTTTTT. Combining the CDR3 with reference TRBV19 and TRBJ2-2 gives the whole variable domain DGGITQSPKYLFRKEGQNVTLSCEQNLNHDAMYWYRQDPGQGLRLIYYSQIVNDFQKGDIAEGYSVSREKKESFPLTVTSAQKNPTAFYLCASIAGQGGDTGELFFGEGSRLTVL.

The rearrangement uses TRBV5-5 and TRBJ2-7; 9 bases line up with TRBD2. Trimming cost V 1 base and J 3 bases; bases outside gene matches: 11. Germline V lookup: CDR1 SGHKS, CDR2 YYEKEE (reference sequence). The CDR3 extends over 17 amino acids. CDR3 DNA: TGTGCCAGCAGCTTGTCTGGGGGCGCGGGGGGGCTCTACGAGCAGTACTTC. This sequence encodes CASSLSGGAGGLYEQYF.

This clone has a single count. CDR3 nucleotide sequence: TGTGCCAGCAGCTGGGGGGCGGGAGGGATCTCCGAGCAGTACTTC. Amino acid sequence: CASSWGAGGISEQYF. The V call is TRBV11-2, the J call TRBJ2-7; TRBD2 matches at 9 bases. V dropped 4 bases and J dropped 6; count of bases not matched to a gene: 10. The CDR3 runs 15 residues. The germline CDR1 and CDR2 sequences are SGHAT and FQNNGV.

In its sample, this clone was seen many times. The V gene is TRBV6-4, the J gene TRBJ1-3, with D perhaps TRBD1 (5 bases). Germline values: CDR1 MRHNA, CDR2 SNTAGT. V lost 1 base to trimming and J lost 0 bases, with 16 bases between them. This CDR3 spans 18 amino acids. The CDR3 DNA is TGTGCCAGCAGTGACTTTAGGGGTCAAGGGTCCTCTGGAAACACCATATATTTT. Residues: CASSDFRGQGSSGNTIYF.